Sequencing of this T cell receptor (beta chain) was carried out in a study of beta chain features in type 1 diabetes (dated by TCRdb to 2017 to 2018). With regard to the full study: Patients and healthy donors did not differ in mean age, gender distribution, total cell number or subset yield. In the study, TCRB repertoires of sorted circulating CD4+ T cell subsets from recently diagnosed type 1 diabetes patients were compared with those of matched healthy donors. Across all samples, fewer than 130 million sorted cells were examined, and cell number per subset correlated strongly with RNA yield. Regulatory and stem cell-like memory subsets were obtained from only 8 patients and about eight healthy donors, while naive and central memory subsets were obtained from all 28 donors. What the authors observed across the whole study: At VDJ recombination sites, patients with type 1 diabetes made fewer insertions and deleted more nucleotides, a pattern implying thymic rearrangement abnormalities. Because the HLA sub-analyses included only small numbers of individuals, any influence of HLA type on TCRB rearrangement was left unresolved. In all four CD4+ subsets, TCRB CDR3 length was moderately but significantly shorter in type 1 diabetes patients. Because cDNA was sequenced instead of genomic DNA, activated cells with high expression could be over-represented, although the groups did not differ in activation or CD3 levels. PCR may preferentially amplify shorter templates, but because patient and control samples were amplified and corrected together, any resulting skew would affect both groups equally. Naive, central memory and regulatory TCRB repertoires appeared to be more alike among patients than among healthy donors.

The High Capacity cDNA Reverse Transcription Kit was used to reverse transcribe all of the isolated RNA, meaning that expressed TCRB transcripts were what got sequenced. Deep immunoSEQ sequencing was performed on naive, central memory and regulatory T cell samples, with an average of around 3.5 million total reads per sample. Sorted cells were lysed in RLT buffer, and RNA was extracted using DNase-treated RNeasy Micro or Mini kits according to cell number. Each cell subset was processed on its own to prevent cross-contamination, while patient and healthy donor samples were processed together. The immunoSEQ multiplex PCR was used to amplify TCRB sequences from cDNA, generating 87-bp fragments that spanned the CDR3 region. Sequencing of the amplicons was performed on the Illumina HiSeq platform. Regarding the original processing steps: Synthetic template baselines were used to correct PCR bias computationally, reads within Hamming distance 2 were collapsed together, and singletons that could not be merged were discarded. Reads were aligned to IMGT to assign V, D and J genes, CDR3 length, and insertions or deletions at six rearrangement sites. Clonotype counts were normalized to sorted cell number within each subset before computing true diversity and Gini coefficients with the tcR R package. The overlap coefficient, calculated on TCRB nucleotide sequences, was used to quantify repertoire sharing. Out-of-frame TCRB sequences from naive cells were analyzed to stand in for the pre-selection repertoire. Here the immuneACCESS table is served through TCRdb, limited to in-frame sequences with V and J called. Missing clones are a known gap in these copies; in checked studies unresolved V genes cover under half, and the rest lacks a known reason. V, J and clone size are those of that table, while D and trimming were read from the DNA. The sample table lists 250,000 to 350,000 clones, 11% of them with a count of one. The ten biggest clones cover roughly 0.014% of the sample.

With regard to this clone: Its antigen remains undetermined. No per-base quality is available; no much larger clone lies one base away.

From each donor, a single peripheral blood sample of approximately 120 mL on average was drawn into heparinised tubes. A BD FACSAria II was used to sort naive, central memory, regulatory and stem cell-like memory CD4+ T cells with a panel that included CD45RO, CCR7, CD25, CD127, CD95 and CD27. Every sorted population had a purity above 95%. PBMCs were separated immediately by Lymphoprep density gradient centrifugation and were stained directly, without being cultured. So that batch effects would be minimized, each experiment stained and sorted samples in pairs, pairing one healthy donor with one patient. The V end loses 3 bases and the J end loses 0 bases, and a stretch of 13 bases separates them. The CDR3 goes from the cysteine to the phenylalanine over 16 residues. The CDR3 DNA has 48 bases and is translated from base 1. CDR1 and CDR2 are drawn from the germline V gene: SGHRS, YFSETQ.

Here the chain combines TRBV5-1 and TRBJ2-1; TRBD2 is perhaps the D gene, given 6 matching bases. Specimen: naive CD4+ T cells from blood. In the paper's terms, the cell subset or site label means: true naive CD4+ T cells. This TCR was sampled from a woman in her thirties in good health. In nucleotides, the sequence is TGCGCCAGCAGCTCCACCGGCGGGACCTCCTACAATGAGCAGTTCTTC. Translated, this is CASSSTGGTSYNEQFF.